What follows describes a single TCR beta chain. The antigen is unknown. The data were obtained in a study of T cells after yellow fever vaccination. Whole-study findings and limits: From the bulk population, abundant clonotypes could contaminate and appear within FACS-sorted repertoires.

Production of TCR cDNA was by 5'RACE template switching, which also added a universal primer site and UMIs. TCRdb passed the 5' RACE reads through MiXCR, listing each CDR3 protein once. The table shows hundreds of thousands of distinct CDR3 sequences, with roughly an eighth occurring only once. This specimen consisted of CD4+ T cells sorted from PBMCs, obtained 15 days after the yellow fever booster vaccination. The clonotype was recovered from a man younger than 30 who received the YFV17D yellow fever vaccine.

Here the CDR3 DNA reads TGTGCCAGCAGCCAAGTGCCGAGCTACGAGCAGTACTTC. As protein: CASSQVPSYEQYF. This chain joins TRBV16 and TRBJ2-7; D is ambiguous. Trimming shortened V by 2 bases and J by 3 bases, and 8 bases separated the two germline ends. The germline V gene encodes CDR1 KGHSY and CDR2 FQNENV. The CDR3 is 13 amino acids.